Here is one T cell receptor (beta chain) with its context. This specimen comes from a study of shared T cell receptors in the human thymus. This CDR3 spans 17 amino acids. CDR1 and CDR2 from the germline V gene are SGHTS and YDEGEE. The junction had 11 bases not matched to a gene; V was cut back by 2 bases and J by 2 bases. Measured with immunoSEQ multiplex PCR; TCRdb has only the in-frame clones, and not every one. This repertoire shows 700,000 or so clones, 70% to 90% found once; its top ten account for about 0.0098%. These data also featured in a second study, about human thymus T cells.

The sample was thymocytes. The chain joins TRBV5-8 to TRBJ2-7, with 9 bases aligning to TRBD2. The clonotype comes from a girl under three years old with a congenital heart defect. CDR3: CASSLTSGGPGAYEQYF. CDR3 coding DNA: TGTGCCAGCAGCTTAACAAGCGGGGGGCCAGGCGCCTACGAGCAGTACTTC.